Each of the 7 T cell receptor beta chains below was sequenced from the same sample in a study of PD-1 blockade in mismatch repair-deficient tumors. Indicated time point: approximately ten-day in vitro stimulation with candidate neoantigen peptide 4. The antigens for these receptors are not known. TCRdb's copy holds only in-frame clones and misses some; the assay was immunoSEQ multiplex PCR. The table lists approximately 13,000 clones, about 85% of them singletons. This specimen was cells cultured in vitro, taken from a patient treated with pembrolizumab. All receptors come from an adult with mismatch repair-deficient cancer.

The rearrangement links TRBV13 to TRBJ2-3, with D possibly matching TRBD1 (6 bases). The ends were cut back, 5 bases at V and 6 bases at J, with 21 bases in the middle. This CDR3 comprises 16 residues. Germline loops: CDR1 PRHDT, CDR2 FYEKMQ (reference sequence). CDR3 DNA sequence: TGTGCCAGCAGCGACCGACTCCAGGGGCGCGGGGATACGCAGTATTTT. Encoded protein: CASSDRLQGRGDTQYF.

The CDR3 DNA is TGTGCCAGCGGGGCGGGAGATGGCCACGAGCAGTACTTC. This translates into CASGAGDGHEQYF. The J gene is TRBJ2-7, the V gene TRBV19; 7 positions agree with TRBD2. The germline CDR1 and CDR2 sequences are LNHDA and SQIVND (reference sequence). The CDR3 has 13 residues. With V trimmed by 9 bases and J by 5 bases, 10 bases remained unmatched.

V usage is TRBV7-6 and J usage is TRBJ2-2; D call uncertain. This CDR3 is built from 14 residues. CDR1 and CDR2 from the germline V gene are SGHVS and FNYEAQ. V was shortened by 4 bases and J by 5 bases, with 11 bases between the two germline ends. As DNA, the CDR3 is TGTGCCAGCAGCTCCCTCGCTCCTACCGGGGAGCTGTTTTTT. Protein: CASSSLAPTGELFF.

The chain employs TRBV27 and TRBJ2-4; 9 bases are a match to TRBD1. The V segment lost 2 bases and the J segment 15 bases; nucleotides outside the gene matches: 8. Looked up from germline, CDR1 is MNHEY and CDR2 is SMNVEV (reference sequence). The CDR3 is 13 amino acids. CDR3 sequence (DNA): TGTGCCAGCAGTTTACTGGGGGACAGGGTAATGTACTTC. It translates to CASSLLGDRVMYF.

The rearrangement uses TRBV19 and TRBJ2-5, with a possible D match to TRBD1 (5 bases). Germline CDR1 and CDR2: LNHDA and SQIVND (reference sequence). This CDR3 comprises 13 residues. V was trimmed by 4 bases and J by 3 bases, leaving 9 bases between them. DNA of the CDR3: TGTGCCAGTAGTACCGACAGAGAAGAGACCCAGTACTTC. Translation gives CASSTDREETQYF.

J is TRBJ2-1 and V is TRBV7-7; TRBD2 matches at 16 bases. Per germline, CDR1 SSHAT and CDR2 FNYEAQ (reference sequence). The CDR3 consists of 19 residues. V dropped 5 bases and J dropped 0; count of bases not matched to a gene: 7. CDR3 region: CASSPGTSGRASSYNEQFF. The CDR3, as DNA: TGTGCCAGCAGCCCCGGGACTAGCGGGAGGGCCAGCTCCTACAATGAGCAGTTCTTC.

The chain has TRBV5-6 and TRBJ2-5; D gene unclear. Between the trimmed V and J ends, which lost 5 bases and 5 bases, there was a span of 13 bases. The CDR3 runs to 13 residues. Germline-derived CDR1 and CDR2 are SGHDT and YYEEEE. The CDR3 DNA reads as TGTGCCAGCAGTATCAGAAGTTCCGAGACCCAGTACTTC. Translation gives CASSIRSSETQYF.